The sequence of this T cell receptor beta chain was determined in a study of shared clonotypes between healthy human individuals. General study points: Sequencing depth was a factor that was expected to affect clonotype sharing among donors. Only blood samples were collected, and tissue repertoires likely differ.

Naive-designated CD8 cells lacked CD45RO, were positively enriched for CCR7, and omitted terminally differentiated effector memory CD45RA+ cells. Germline V gene lookup returns CDR1 GTSNPN and CDR2 SVGIG (reference sequence). This CDR3 has 14 residues. J was trimmed by 4 bases and V by 3 bases; bases with no gene match: 7. Details on this clone: The antigen is unknown.

Deep level was the assay's run setting. It was across several immunoSEQ plates that each subset's genomic DNA was evenly split. Only in-frame clones appear in the TCRdb table, and some are missing; sequencing was by immunoSEQ multiplex PCR. The sample has 1.5 million to 2.5 million clones, about 95% seen once. This TCR was recovered from a man between 18 and 35 years old in good health. Sequences were obtained from naive CD8+ T cells sorted from blood. The V call is TRBV30, the J call TRBJ1-2; the match to TRBD1 covers 8 bases. DNA of the CDR3: TGTGCCTGGAGGGGCAGGGGGCTAGTCTATGGCTACACCTTC. Amino acids: CAWRGRGLVYGYTF.